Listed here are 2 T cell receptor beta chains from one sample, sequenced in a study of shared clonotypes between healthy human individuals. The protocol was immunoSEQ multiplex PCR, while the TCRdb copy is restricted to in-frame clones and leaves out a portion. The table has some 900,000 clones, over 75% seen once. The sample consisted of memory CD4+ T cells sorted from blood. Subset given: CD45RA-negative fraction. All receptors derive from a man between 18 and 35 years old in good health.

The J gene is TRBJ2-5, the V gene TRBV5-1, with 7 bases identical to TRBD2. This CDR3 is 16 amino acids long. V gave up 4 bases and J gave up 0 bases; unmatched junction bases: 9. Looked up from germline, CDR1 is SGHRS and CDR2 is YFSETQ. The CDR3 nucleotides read TGCGCCAGCAGCCCCCAGGGTAGCGGGTACCAAGAGACCCAGTACTTC. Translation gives CASSPQGSGYQETQYF.

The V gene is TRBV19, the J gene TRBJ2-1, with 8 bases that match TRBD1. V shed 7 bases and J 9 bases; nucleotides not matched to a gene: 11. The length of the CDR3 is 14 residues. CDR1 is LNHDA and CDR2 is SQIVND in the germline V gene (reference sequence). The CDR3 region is CASTSGQGWGEQFF. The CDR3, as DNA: TGTGCCAGTACCTCCGGACAGGGTTGGGGTGAGCAGTTCTTC. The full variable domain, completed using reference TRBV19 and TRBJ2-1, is DGGITQSPKYLFRKEGQNVTLSCEQNLNHDAMYWYRQDPGQGLRLIYYSQIVNDFQKGDIAEGYSVSREKKESFPLTVTSAQKNPTAFYLCASTSGQGWGEQFFGPGTRLTVL.